Each of the 20 T cell receptor beta chains below was sequenced from the same sample in a study of T cells expressing NK-cell markers. TCRdb re-called the 5' RACE reads, yielding one record per CDR3 amino acid sequence without DNA. The record lists about 390,000 distinct CDR3 sequences, of which the ten most abundant hold approximately 11%. The sequenced sample was blood T cells: a sorted CD56 or NKG2C T cell subset, CD4+ or CD8+ T cells, or bulk PBMC T cells (not recorded which). These receptors all come from a woman between 50 and 59 years old in good health.

The gene calls are TRBV12-3 or TRBV12-4 and TRBJ2-2; TCRdb's D gene call, TRBD2, goes unchecked for lack of DNA. The CDR3 loop spans 15 amino acids. Here the CDR3 reads CASRYSGVKTGELFF.

The rearrangement links TRBV7-9 to TRBJ2-1; TCRdb proposes TRBD2, but this gene call is untestable without DNA. This CDR3 is 14 amino acids long. Germline V gene data show CDR1 as SEHNR and CDR2 as FQNEAQ (reference sequence). The CDR3 protein is CATRGTTLPNEQFF.

This sequence joins TRBV9 and TRBJ2-3; TCRdb lists TRBD1, though no DNA is available to test this call. Germline values: CDR1 SGDLS, CDR2 YYNGEE. The CDR3 loop spans 15 amino acids. The CDR3 region is CASTNPGQGTDTQYF.

This rearrangement joins TRBV5-6 to TRBJ2-1; TCRdb's assignment of TRBD2 cannot be checked, as there is no DNA. This CDR3 region has 15 residues. Germline values: CDR1 SGHDT, CDR2 YYEEEE. The CDR3 loop is CASSLRGTSSNEQFF.

This chain uses TRBV24-1 with TRBJ1-2; the TRBD1 assignment by TCRdb is unverifiable without DNA. Germline CDR1 is KGHDR and CDR2 is SFDVKD. The CDR3 has 13 residues. This chain's CDR3 is CATSDPRGYGYTF.

The chain joins TRBV7-6 to TRBJ2-3; TCRdb reports TRBD1, a call that lacks DNA to check it against. Germline V lookup: CDR1 SGHVS, CDR2 FNYEAQ. This CDR3 region has 15 residues. The CDR3 protein is CASSQDGGSTDTQYF.

J is TRBJ2-2 and V is TRBV10-3; TCRdb's D gene call, TRBD2, goes unchecked for lack of DNA. From germline, CDR1 is ENHRY and CDR2 SYGVKD. The length of the CDR3 is 15 residues. The CDR3 region is CAELPPGGDTGELFF.

V is TRBV3-1 and J is TRBJ2-1; the D call from TCRdb, TRBD2, cannot be confirmed without DNA. The CDR3 sequence is 14 residues long. In germline, CDR1 is LGHDT, CDR2 YNNKEL (reference sequence). This CDR3 reads CASSQERVAHEQFF.

J is TRBJ2-7 and V is TRBV4-2. This CDR3 is built from 12 residues. From germline, CDR1 is LGHNA and CDR2 YNFKEQ. CDR3 sequence: CASSQDTGEQYF.

The chain links TRBV10-2 to TRBJ2-2; checking the TCRdb D call of TRBD2 is not possible without DNA. The CDR3 runs 19 residues. Germline CDR1 reads WSHSY; CDR2 reads SAAADI. CDR3 loop: CASSESTLTSGSRAGELFF.

The chain links TRBV19 to TRBJ1-5. The CDR3 is made up of 15 amino acids. CDR1 and CDR2 from the germline V gene are LNHDA and SQIVND (reference sequence). The CDR3 protein is CASSKMRVGNQPQHF.

The genes are TRBV24-1 and TRBJ2-5; there is no DNA to check the TCRdb D call of TRBD1. The germline V gene has CDR1 KGHDR and CDR2 SFDVKD. CDR3 length: 15 residues. CDR3 residues: CATSDLLADRETQYF.

The rearrangement uses TRBV12-3 or TRBV12-4 and TRBJ2-2; TCRdb lists TRBD1, though no DNA is available to test this call. This CDR3 region has 15 residues. CDR3 loop: CASSPRQVYGGELFF.

J is TRBJ2-1 and V is TRBV20-1; absent DNA, TCRdb's TRBD2 call cannot be checked. CDR3 length: 17 amino acids. Germline lookup yields CDR1 DFQATT and CDR2 SNEGSKA (reference sequence). The CDR3 protein is CSAREGGRLSSYNEQFF.

This chain connects TRBV19 to TRBJ1-1; TCRdb calls TRBD1, which cannot be checked without DNA. Germline lookup yields CDR1 LNHDA and CDR2 SQIVND (reference sequence). The CDR3 runs 14 residues. CDR3 protein: CASSTQGMHTEAFF.

The chain carries TRBV2 and TRBJ2-7; TCRdb picks TRBD2, but there is no DNA to check that call. The CDR3 runs 14 residues. Germline CDR1 is SNHLY and CDR2 is FYNNEI. CDR3 amino acids: CASSGSGTSDEQYF. The variable domain in full, with the rest retrieved from reference TRBV2 and TRBJ2-7, is EPEVTQTPSHQVTQMGQEVILRCVPISNHLYFYWYRQILGQKVEFLVSFYNNEISEKSEIFDDQFSVERPDGSNFTLKIRSTKLEDSAMYFCASSGSGTSDEQYFGPGTRLTVT.

J is TRBJ2-7 and V is TRBV5-1. The CDR3 loop spans 13 amino acids. Germline V gives CDR1 SGHRS, CDR2 YFSETQ. CDR3 sequence reads: CASSLAQGAEQYF.

The V gene is TRBV18, the J gene TRBJ2-3; TCRdb designates TRBD2, a call that cannot be tested without DNA. The CDR3 loop spans 18 amino acids. Germline V gene lookup returns CDR1 KGHSH and CDR2 LQKENI. The CDR3 region is CASSPLPIDGGRVDTQYF.

This sequence joins TRBV12-3 or TRBV12-4 and TRBJ2-1; TCRdb's D call, TRBD1, is unchecked because there is no DNA. This CDR3 contains 12 residues. This CDR3 is CASSRRPAQQFF.

The chain combines TRBV10-3 with TRBJ2-1; the TCRdb call, TRBD2, lacks DNA for checking. The CDR3 runs to 12 residues. Germline V lookup: CDR1 ENHRY, CDR2 SYGVKD. The CDR3 reads CAISVREDEQFF.